A single T cell receptor (beta chain) is shown here with its context. The target antigen is unknown. The data derive from a study of T-cell memory formation after mild COVID-19. TCRdb re-analysed the 5' RACE reads in MiXCR, keeping a single row per CDR3 protein. The sample holds roughly 100,000 distinct CDR3 sequences, around 15% seen once. Points from the study as a whole: Chiefly within CM and EM were the contracting CD4+ clones; CD8+ ones were within EMRA.

The CDR3 covers 15 residues. Germline-derived CDR1 and CDR2 are SGHRS and YFSETQ. V lost 0 bases and J lost 1, with 9 bases in between. The source of this sequence is an adult woman who had mild COVID-19 (a few samples of this study predate the infection). Cell type and time point are not known. The chain is built from TRBV5-1 and TRBJ2-3, with no clear D. Sequences were obtained from PBMCs or a T cell subset sorted from them (not recorded which). For the CDR3, the DNA is TGCGCCAGCAGCTTGGAAAGTGGGGGCACAGATACGCAGTATTTT. Its protein product is CASSLESGGTDTQYF.